This T cell receptor beta chain was found in a study of T cells in Graves' hyperthyroidism and ophthalmopathy. Deletions cut 3 bases from V and 6 bases from J, with 14 bases between. This CDR3 spans 14 amino acids. This clonotype was seen repeatedly, ten times or more. Its cognate antigen is unknown. Blood was obtained at the first hyperthyroidism diagnosis, which preceded any ophthalmopathy symptoms. Whole-study results and caveats: A model using 13 V-J features told ophthalmopathy apart from stable hyperthyroidism. Blood held most thyroid clonotypes expanded above 0.001 frequency. The model predicted ophthalmopathy a median approximately six months before onset.

There were TCR beta CDR3 regions amplified from RNA transcripts. HTBI primers were the set used in a first-round RT-PCR of the TCR CDR3. TCRdb ran MiXCR on the multiplex PCR reads and lists one entry per CDR3 protein. The table records about 300,000 distinct CDR3 sequences, less than 30% of them present only once. Sequencing input: blood. The chain combines TRBV12-3 or TRBV12-4 with TRBJ1-1; no definite D call. This sequence originates from a man aged 35 to 55 with Graves' hyperthyroidism that later progressed to Graves' ophthalmopathy. The DNA for the CDR3 is TGTGCCAGCAGTTTCGACGTCACTCCGGCTGAAGCTTTCTTT. Its translation: CASSFDVTPAEAFF.